Listed below are T cell receptor beta chains from one sample, sequenced in a study of T cell repertoires in cytomegalovirus infection. TCRdb processed the reads anew with MiXCR; each CDR3 protein has one entry. The sample has around 490,000 distinct CDR3 sequences; less than 30% are singletons. The sample was PBMCs. These receptors all come from a human donor in good health (CMV status not recorded). Some clones in this sample may be carry-over from other donors' samples. CDR3s include the opening cysteine and the closing phenylalanine or tryptophan. A D gene is named only where the DNA matches it firmly. Size tells how often a clone was seen (once, few, many) or the class of an expanded clone, and some rows leave it out.

cdr3_nt: TGTGCCACCAGTGACAGTGGACAGGGGGAAGGGGAGCTGTTTTTT
cdr3_aa: CATSDSGQGEGELFF
d_call: TRBD1
v_call: TRBV24-1
clone_size: .
j_call: TRBJ2-2

cdr3_nt: TGTGCCATCAGTTCACAGGGAACGAACACTGAAGCTTTCTTT
cdr3_aa: CAISSQGTNTEAFF
d_call: .
v_call: TRBV10-3
clone_size: few
j_call: TRBJ1-1

cdr3_nt: TGTGCCAGCGGGACTAGCGGGGGAGTCTACAATGAGCAGTTCTTC
cdr3_aa: CASGTSGGVYNEQFF
d_call: TRBD2
v_call: TRBV7-2
clone_size: many
j_call: TRBJ2-1

cdr3_nt: TGTGCCAGCAGTTTGGGCAGCCTGATAGCCAAAAACATTCAGTACTTC
cdr3_aa: CASSLGSLIAKNIQYF
d_call: .
v_call: TRBV12-3/TRBV12-4
clone_size: .
j_call: TRBJ2-4

cdr3_nt: TGTGCCACCCCTCGGACAGGGAGGAACACCGGGGAGCTGTTTTTT
cdr3_aa: CATPRTGRNTGELFF
d_call: TRBD1
v_call: TRBV7-9
clone_size: few
j_call: TRBJ2-2

cdr3_nt: TGTGCCAGCAGCACTACCCTAGTCAATGAGCAGTTCTTC
cdr3_aa: CASSTTLVNEQFF
d_call: .
v_call: TRBV11-2
clone_size: once
j_call: TRBJ2-1

cdr3_nt: TGTGCCAGCAGCTTAGTTGTAGACTCTGGAAACACCATATATTTT
cdr3_aa: CASSLVVDSGNTIYF
d_call: .
v_call: TRBV7-8
clone_size: .
j_call: TRBJ1-3

cdr3_nt: TGTGCCAGCAGTTTCCTCAATGCCTATGGCTACACCTTC
cdr3_aa: CASSFLNAYGYTF
d_call: .
v_call: TRBV27
clone_size: few
j_call: TRBJ1-2

cdr3_nt: TGCGCCAGCAGCCAAGGTATCCAGCGGGAGCATCCCAACGAGCAGTACTTC
cdr3_aa: CASSQGIQREHPNEQYF
d_call: TRBD2
v_call: TRBV4-1
clone_size: .
j_call: TRBJ2-7

cdr3_nt: TGTGCCAGCAGTTACGGGACTAGCGGCTACAATGAGCAGTCCTTC
cdr3_aa: CASSYGTSGYNEQSF
d_call: TRBD2
v_call: TRBV6-5
clone_size: .
j_call: TRBJ2-1

cdr3_nt: TGTGCCAGCAGAAGCCAGGGGGAGGGTCAGCCCCAGCATTTT
cdr3_aa: CASRSQGEGQPQHF
d_call: TRBD1
v_call: TRBV28
clone_size: few
j_call: TRBJ1-5

cdr3_nt: TGCAGTGCTAGGCGGAGGCTAGCGGGCTACGAGCAGTACTTC
cdr3_aa: CSARRRLAGYEQYF
d_call: TRBD2
v_call: TRBV20-1
clone_size: .
j_call: TRBJ2-7

cdr3_nt: TGTGCCAGCAGCAACATCCTAGCGGGAGGGCCCGATACGCAGTATTTT
cdr3_aa: CASSNILAGGPDTQYF
d_call: TRBD2
v_call: TRBV6-6
clone_size: .
j_call: TRBJ2-3

cdr3_nt: TGTGCCAGCAGCTTGGGGCACATGGACAGGGCAATCAATGAGCAGTTCTTC
cdr3_aa: CASSLGHMDRAINEQFF
d_call: TRBD1
v_call: TRBV7-2
clone_size: many
j_call: TRBJ2-1

cdr3_nt: TGTGCCAGCAGTGGTGTAATAGCGGGGGGTGAGCAGTTCTTC
cdr3_aa: CASSGVIAGGEQFF
d_call: TRBD2
v_call: TRBV2
clone_size: .
j_call: TRBJ2-1

cdr3_nt: TGTGCCAGCAGGGGTCACGGAATCACAGATACGCAGTATTTT
cdr3_aa: CASRGHGITDTQYF
d_call: .
v_call: TRBV28
clone_size: .
j_call: TRBJ2-3

cdr3_nt: TGTGCCAGCAGTCGACAGGGGGCTTCAGTTGAGCAGTTCTTC
cdr3_aa: CASSRQGASVEQFF
d_call: TRBD1
v_call: TRBV6-2/TRBV6-3
clone_size: few
j_call: TRBJ2-1

cdr3_nt: TGCAGTGCTAGTACAGGTCGACCCTACGAGCAGTACTTC
cdr3_aa: CSASTGRPYEQYF
d_call: .
v_call: TRBV20-1
clone_size: few
j_call: TRBJ2-7

cdr3_nt: TGTGCCACCAGTTGGGCTGGGAGGCCCTACGAGCAGTACTTC
cdr3_aa: CATSWAGRPYEQYF
d_call: .
v_call: TRBV15
clone_size: .
j_call: TRBJ2-7

cdr3_nt: TGTGCCACCGTCCCCCCGGGGGTAATAGCGGGGTCCTGGGGCGCAGATACGCAGTATTTT
cdr3_aa: CATVPPGVIAGSWGADTQYF
d_call: TRBD2
v_call: TRBV6-6
clone_size: .
j_call: TRBJ2-3

cdr3_nt: TGCAGTGCTCAGCGGCCCCCTTTTGGTGAGCAGTTCTTC
cdr3_aa: CSAQRPPFGEQFF
d_call: .
v_call: TRBV20-1
clone_size: few
j_call: TRBJ2-1

cdr3_nt: TGCGCCAGCAGTAGGACTCCCACCGAGACCCAGTACTTC
cdr3_aa: CASSRTPTETQYF
d_call: .
v_call: TRBV10-1
clone_size: few
j_call: TRBJ2-5

cdr3_nt: TGCGCCAGCAGCTCGCCGGGTGTTGGGGGTCCGGCTTTCTTT
cdr3_aa: CASSSPGVGGPAFF
d_call: .
v_call: TRBV4-1
clone_size: .
j_call: TRBJ1-1

cdr3_nt: TGTGCCAGCATAAGCGGCCCGGGGACAGATACGCAGTATTTT
cdr3_aa: CASISGPGTDTQYF
d_call: .
v_call: TRBV12-3/TRBV12-4
clone_size: few
j_call: TRBJ2-3

cdr3_nt: TGTGCCAGCGGTCAGGGAAACTATGGCTACACCTTC
cdr3_aa: CASGQGNYGYTF
d_call: .
v_call: TRBV7-8
clone_size: many
j_call: TRBJ1-2

cdr3_nt: TGTGCCAGCAGCTTCGGGGTCACAGATACGCAGTATTTT
cdr3_aa: CASSFGVTDTQYF
d_call: .
v_call: TRBV7-2
clone_size: many
j_call: TRBJ2-3

cdr3_nt: TGCGCCAGCAGGCGGGACAGCGTCCAAGCTTTCTTT
cdr3_aa: CASRRDSVQAFF
d_call: TRBD1
v_call: TRBV5-1
clone_size: .
j_call: TRBJ1-1

cdr3_nt: TGTGCCAGTGGCCCCGGGGGAACCTACGAGCAGTACTTC
cdr3_aa: CASGPGGTYEQYF
d_call: .
v_call: TRBV19
clone_size: few
j_call: TRBJ2-7

cdr3_nt: TGTGCCAGCAGTTTAGGGTTCCCGGGCCCTACCTACGAGCAGTACTTC
cdr3_aa: CASSLGFPGPTYEQYF
d_call: .
v_call: TRBV28
clone_size: many
j_call: TRBJ2-7

cdr3_nt: TGTGCCAGCAGCCAAAGGGGAACTAATGAAAAACTGTTTTTT
cdr3_aa: CASSQRGTNEKLFF
d_call: .
v_call: TRBV7-2
clone_size: few
j_call: TRBJ1-4

cdr3_nt: TGTGCCAGCAGCTATCCATCGTACGAGCAGTACTTC
cdr3_aa: CASSYPSYEQYF
d_call: .
v_call: TRBV6-2/TRBV6-3
clone_size: few
j_call: TRBJ2-7

cdr3_nt: TGTGCCAGCAGCTTAACAAGAGGACGCACTGAAGCTTTCTTT
cdr3_aa: CASSLTRGRTEAFF
d_call: .
v_call: TRBV11-2
clone_size: .
j_call: TRBJ1-1

cdr3_nt: TGTGCCACCAGTGATGCGGGGGGGCTTTCTGAAGCTTTCTTT
cdr3_aa: CATSDAGGLSEAFF
d_call: .
v_call: TRBV24-1
clone_size: .
j_call: TRBJ1-1

cdr3_nt: TGTGCCACCACCTCACAGGGGGCCACTGAAGCTTTCTTT
cdr3_aa: CATTSQGATEAFF
d_call: TRBD1
v_call: TRBV7-6
clone_size: few
j_call: TRBJ1-1

cdr3_nt: TGTGCCACCAGTGAATACCTAGGACAGGGTCAAGATGGCTACACCTTC
cdr3_aa: CATSEYLGQGQDGYTF
d_call: TRBD1
v_call: TRBV24-1
clone_size: .
j_call: TRBJ1-2

cdr3_nt: TGTGCCAGCAGTGCCCTAGCGCAACCCTCTGGGGCCAACGTCCTGACTTTC
cdr3_aa: CASSALAQPSGANVLTF
d_call: .
v_call: TRBV12-3/TRBV12-4
clone_size: few
j_call: TRBJ2-6

cdr3_nt: TGTGCCAGCAGTTACTCGGCATCGGCAGGGTATTCTGGCTACACCTTC
cdr3_aa: CASSYSASAGYSGYTF
d_call: .
v_call: TRBV6-5
clone_size: .
j_call: TRBJ1-2

cdr3_nt: TGCAGTGCTAGAGACGATCCGAATTCACCCCTCCACTTT
cdr3_aa: CSARDDPNSPLHF
d_call: .
v_call: TRBV20-1
clone_size: few
j_call: TRBJ1-6

cdr3_nt: TGTGCCAGCTCACCAAGGACTAGCGGCCGCAGTATCCCGAACACCGGGGAGCTGTTTTTT
cdr3_aa: CASSPRTSGRSIPNTGELFF
d_call: TRBD2
v_call: TRBV18
clone_size: .
j_call: TRBJ2-2

cdr3_nt: TGCGCCAGCAGCCGACTCCTGCCGGCGGGAGGGCCTCACAATGAGCAGTTCTTC
cdr3_aa: CASSRLLPAGGPHNEQFF
d_call: TRBD2
v_call: TRBV4-3
clone_size: few
j_call: TRBJ2-1

cdr3_nt: TGTGCCAGCAGTGATCGGGGGACTAGCGGGAGTAGGTCCTACGAGCAGTACTTC
cdr3_aa: CASSDRGTSGSRSYEQYF
d_call: TRBD2
v_call: TRBV2
clone_size: .
j_call: TRBJ2-7

cdr3_nt: TGTGCCAGCACCCACTCGGGTCTTCCTCAGCATTTT
cdr3_aa: CASTHSGLPQHF
d_call: .
v_call: TRBV12-3/TRBV12-4
clone_size: .
j_call: TRBJ1-5

cdr3_nt: TGCGCCAGCAGCGGGCTAGCGGGAGGTGTCCACAATGAGCAGTTCTTC
cdr3_aa: CASSGLAGGVHNEQFF
d_call: TRBD2
v_call: TRBV5-1
clone_size: .
j_call: TRBJ2-1

cdr3_nt: TGTGCCTGTACTTACAGGGGCGCGAGCACAGATACGCAGTATTTT
cdr3_aa: CACTYRGASTDTQYF
d_call: TRBD1
v_call: TRBV30
clone_size: .
j_call: TRBJ2-3

cdr3_nt: TGTGCCAGCAGTGAGGGGCGCAGCTCGAACACTGAAGCTTTCTTT
cdr3_aa: CASSEGRSSNTEAFF
d_call: .
v_call: TRBV6-1
clone_size: many
j_call: TRBJ1-1

cdr3_nt: TGTGCCAGCAGTGGAATACAGGGTATTAGGTCAGATACGCAGTATTTT
cdr3_aa: CASSGIQGIRSDTQYF
d_call: .
v_call: TRBV28
clone_size: .
j_call: TRBJ2-3